This passage covers 6 T cell receptor beta chains from one sample sequenced in a study of T cells expressing NK-cell markers. TCRdb reworked the 5' RACE reads into one entry per CDR3 protein, no DNA. The sample data list 500,000 to 700,000 distinct CDR3 sequences. The sample was blood T cells: a sorted CD56 or NKG2C T cell subset, CD4+ or CD8+ T cells, or bulk PBMC T cells (not recorded which). These receptors came from a man aged 18 to 29 in good health.

The chain combines TRBV24-1 with TRBJ2-5; as DNA is missing, the TRBD2 call by TCRdb cannot be tested. The CDR3 spans 15 residues. Germline CDR1 and CDR2: KGHDR and SFDVKD. The CDR3 region is CATSDSGTSRETQYF.

The V and J genes are TRBV30 and TRBJ2-2; TCRdb picks TRBD2, but there is no DNA to check that call. Per the germline V gene, CDR1 is GTSNPN and CDR2 is SVGIG (reference sequence). There are 17 residues in the CDR3. CDR3 residues: CAWSVAPGTSDAGELFF.

This chain connects TRBV5-1 to TRBJ2-1; TCRdb selects TRBD1, and the lack of DNA leaves this call unchecked. The CDR3 extends over 14 amino acids. Germline V gives CDR1 SGHRS, CDR2 YFSETQ. The CDR3 sequence: CASSLARGIYEQFF. Variable domain in full (rest from reference TRBV5-1 and TRBJ2-1): KAGVTQTPRYLIKTRGQQVTLSCSPISGHRSVSWYQQTPGQGLQFLFEYFSETQRNKGNFPGRFSGRQFSNSRSEMNVSTLELGDSALYLCASSLARGIYEQFFGPGTRLTVL.

CDR3 amino acids: CASSSGSKNQPQHF. This chain links TRBV12-3 or TRBV12-4 with TRBJ1-5; TCRdb names TRBD1, which stays unverified in the absence of DNA. The CDR3 sequence is 14 residues long.

The V call is TRBV7-8, the J call TRBJ1-4; the D call from TCRdb, TRBD1, cannot be confirmed without DNA. Per germline, CDR1 SGHVS and CDR2 FQNEAQ. This CDR3 spans 17 amino acids. Here the CDR3 reads CASSPRGQSATNEKLFF. The variable domain in full, with the rest retrieved from reference TRBV7-8 and TRBJ1-4, is GAGVSQSPRYKVAKRGQDVALRCDPISGHVSLFWYQQALGQGPEFLTYFQNEAQLDKSGLPSDRFFAERPEGSVSTLKIQRTQQEDSAVYLCASSPRGQSATNEKLFFGSGTQLSVL.

This chain joins TRBV25-1 and TRBJ2-1; TCRdb names TRBD2, which stays unverified in the absence of DNA. Germline V gene data show CDR1 as MGHDK and CDR2 as SYGVNS. CDR3 length: 16 residues. The CDR3 loop is CASSEYNSGANNEQFF.